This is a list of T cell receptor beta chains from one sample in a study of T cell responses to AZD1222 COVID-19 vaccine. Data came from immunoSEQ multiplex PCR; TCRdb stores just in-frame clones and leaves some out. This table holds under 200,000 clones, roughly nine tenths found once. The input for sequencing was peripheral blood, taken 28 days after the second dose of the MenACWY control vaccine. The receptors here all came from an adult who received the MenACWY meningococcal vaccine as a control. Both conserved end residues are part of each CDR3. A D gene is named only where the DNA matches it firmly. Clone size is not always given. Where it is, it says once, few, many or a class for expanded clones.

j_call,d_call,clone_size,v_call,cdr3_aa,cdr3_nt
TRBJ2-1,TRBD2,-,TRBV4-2,CASSQDRPSGRSSYNEQFF,TGTGCCAGCAGCCAAGATAGGCCTAGCGGGCGGAGCTCCTACAATGAGCAGTTCTTC
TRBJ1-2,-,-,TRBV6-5,CASSYRQNYGYTF,TGTGCCAGCAGTTACAGACAGAACTATGGCTACACCTTC
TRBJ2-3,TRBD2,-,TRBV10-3,CAISESGSGAVDTQYF,TGTGCCATCAGTGAGTCTGGTAGCGGGGCGGTAGATACGCAGTATTTT
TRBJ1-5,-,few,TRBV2,CASSGGRNQPQHF,TGTGCCAGCAGTGGGGGCCGCAATCAGCCCCAGCATTTT
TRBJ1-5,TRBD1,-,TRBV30,CAWSVPGGYQPQHF,TGTGCCTGGAGTGTTCCAGGGGGCTATCAGCCCCAGCATTTT
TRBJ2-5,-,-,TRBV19,CASSIILYQETQYF,TGTGCCAGTAGCATAATCCTGTACCAAGAGACCCAGTACTTC
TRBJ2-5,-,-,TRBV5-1,CASSSRPETQYF,TGCGCCAGCAGCTCGCGACCTGAGACCCAGTACTTC
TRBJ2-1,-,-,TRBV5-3,CARSRLARVYNEQFF,TGTGCCAGAAGCCGGCTAGCGAGGGTCTACAATGAGCAGTTCTTC
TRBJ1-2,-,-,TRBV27,CASSLWGSNYGYTF,TGTGCCAGCAGTTTATGGGGGTCTAACTATGGCTACACCTTC
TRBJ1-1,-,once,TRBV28,CASYGNTEAFF,TGTGCCAGCTACGGGAACACTGAAGCTTTCTTT
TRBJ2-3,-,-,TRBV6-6,CASSYAQGGTDTQYF,TGTGCCAGCAGTTACGCCCAAGGTGGGACAGATACGCAGTATTTT
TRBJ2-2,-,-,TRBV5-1,CASSYLNGDTGELFF,TGCGCCAGCAGCTACCTTAATGGCGACACCGGGGAGCTGTTTTTT
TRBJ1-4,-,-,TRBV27,CASSLSGTPVEKLFF,TGTGCCAGCAGTTTATCCGGGACGCCGGTGGAAAAACTGTTTTTT
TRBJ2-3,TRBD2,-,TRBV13,CASSPPTSGRDTQYF,TGTGCCAGCAGCCCCCCGACTAGCGGGAGGGATACGCAGTATTTT
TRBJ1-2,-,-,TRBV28,CASSFSGRSDGYTF,TGTGCCAGCAGTTTCTCCGGCAGGTCGGATGGCTACACCTTC
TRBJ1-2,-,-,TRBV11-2,CASSLVRNNYGYTF,TGTGCCAGCAGCTTAGTGCGTAACAACTATGGCTACACCTTC
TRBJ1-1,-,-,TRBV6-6,CASSYWAEAFF,TGTGCCAGCAGTTACTGGGCTGAAGCTTTCTTT
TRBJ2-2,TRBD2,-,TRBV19,CACGRANTGELFF,TGTGCATGCGGGAGGGCAAACACCGGGGAGCTGTTTTTT
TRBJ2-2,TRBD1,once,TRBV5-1,CASEQGATGELFF,TGCGCCAGTGAACAGGGGGCTACCGGGGAGCTGTTTTTT
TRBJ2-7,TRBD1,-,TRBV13,CASSPLGDSIREQYF,TGTGCCAGCAGCCCACTCGGGGACAGCATCCGAGAGCAGTACTTC
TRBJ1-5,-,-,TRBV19,CASRLGGGMVQPQHF,TGTGCCAGTAGACTGGGAGGGGGAATGGTTCAGCCCCAGCATTTT
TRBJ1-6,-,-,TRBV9,CASSITGIDSPLHF,TGTGCCAGCAGCATAACAGGGATCGATTCACCCCTCCACTTT
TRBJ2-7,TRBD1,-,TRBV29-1,CSALGGTGTYEQYF,TGCAGCGCCCTGGGGGGGACAGGGACCTACGAGCAGTACTTC
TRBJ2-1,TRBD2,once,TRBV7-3,CASSVTSGIGNEQFF,TGTGCCAGCAGCGTGACTAGCGGGATAGGCAATGAGCAGTTCTTC
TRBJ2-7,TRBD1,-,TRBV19,CASSISARGHYEQYF,TGTGCCAGTAGTATCAGTGCCAGGGGGCACTACGAGCAGTACTTC
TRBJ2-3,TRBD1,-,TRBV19,CASSDRGRYLDTQYF,TGTGCCAGTTCTGATAGGGGGCGTTATCTAGATACGCAGTATTTT
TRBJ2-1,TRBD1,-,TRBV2,CASAINRGPNEQFF,TGTGCCAGCGCTATAAACAGGGGGCCGAATGAGCAGTTCTTC
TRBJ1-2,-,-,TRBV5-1,CASSLDRVAGYTF,TGCGCCAGCAGCTTGGATCGGGTTGCTGGCTACACCTTC
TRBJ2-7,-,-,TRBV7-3,CASSATYYEQYF,TGTGCCAGCAGCGCTACATACTACGAGCAGTACTTC
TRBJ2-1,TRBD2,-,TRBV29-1,CSVVWGLPPHEQFF,TGCAGCGTTGTGTGGGGACTACCCCCCCATGAGCAGTTCTTC
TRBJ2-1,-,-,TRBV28,CASGYYNEQFF,TGTGCCTCGGGGTATTACAATGAGCAGTTCTTC
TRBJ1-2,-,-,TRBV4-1,CASSRQTVIYGYTF,TGCGCCAGCAGCCGGCAGACAGTGATCTATGGCTACACCTTC
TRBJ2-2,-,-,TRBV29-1,CSVEVWNTGELFF,TGCAGCGTTGAAGTTTGGAACACCGGGGAGCTGTTTTTT
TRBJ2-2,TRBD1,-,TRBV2,CASNRQGGNTGELFF,TGTGCCAGCAATCGACAGGGGGGGAACACCGGGGAGCTGTTTTTT
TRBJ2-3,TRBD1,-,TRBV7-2,CASSFPGQGSGTQYF,TGTGCCAGCAGCTTCCCGGGACAGGGATCCGGTACGCAGTATTTT
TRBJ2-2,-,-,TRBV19,CASNRKSRGEGTGELFF,TGTGCCAGTAACCGGAAGTCCAGGGGGGAGGGCACCGGGGAGCTGTTTTTT
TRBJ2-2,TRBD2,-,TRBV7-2,CASSLDGRTTGELFF,TGTGCCAGCAGTCTTGACGGGAGGACGACCGGGGAGCTGTTTTTT
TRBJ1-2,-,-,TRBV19,CASSARSDFIRRGYTF,TGTGCCAGTAGTGCCCGCTCGGACTTCATCAGGCGGGGCTACACCTTC
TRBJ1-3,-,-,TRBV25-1,CASSLTTLSTNTIYF,TGTGCCAGCAGCTTGACGACTTTAAGCACAAACACCATATATTTT
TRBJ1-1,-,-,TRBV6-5,CASSRESAFF,TGTGCCAGCAGCCGGGAATCGGCTTTCTTT
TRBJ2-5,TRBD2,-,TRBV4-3,CASSQGRGTSGVRETQYF,TGCGCCAGCAGCCAAGGGCGTGGGACTAGCGGGGTGCGGGAGACCCAGTACTTC
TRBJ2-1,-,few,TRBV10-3,CAISQASGGVNEQFF,TGTGCCATCAGCCAAGCCTCTGGGGGAGTTAATGAGCAGTTCTTC
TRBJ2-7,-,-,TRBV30,CAWSDSRGPYEQYF,TGTGCCTGGAGCGACTCCAGGGGACCCTACGAGCAGTACTTC
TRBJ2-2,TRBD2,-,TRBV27,CASSLSGSPGLAAGELFF,TGTGCCAGCAGTTTATCCGGCTCTCCGGGACTAGCGGCCGGGGAGCTGTTTTTT
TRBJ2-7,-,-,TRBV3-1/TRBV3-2,CASSYGGIAPYEQYF,TGTGCCAGCAGCTATGGTGGAATTGCCCCCTACGAGCAGTACTTC
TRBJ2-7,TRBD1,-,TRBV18,CASSPTPGQGAPIVYEQYF,TGTGCCAGCTCACCCACCCCGGGACAGGGGGCCCCTATCGTATACGAGCAGTACTTC
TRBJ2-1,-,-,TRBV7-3,CASSLSGHEQFF,TGTGCCAGCAGCTTAAGCGGGCATGAGCAGTTCTTC
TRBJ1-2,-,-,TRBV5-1,CASSLLPGSVSYGYTF,TGCGCCAGCAGCTTGCTCCCGGGCTCGGTCAGCTATGGCTACACCTTC
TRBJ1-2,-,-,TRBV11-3,CASSSGTTGWTF,TGTGCCAGCAGCTCCGGGACAACCGGTTGGACCTTC